This record concerns one TCR beta chain sequence. Its matching antigen is unknown. This entry belongs to a study of cytomegalovirus exposure and HLA in healthy donors. Study findings and constraints: Analysis was carried out at a later point, and it linked a missense DCLRE1C variant to TCR beta V- and J-gene trimming.

The PCR contained 60 Vbeta and 13 Jbeta primers. The table came from immunoSEQ multiplex PCR; TCRdb's copy has only in-frame clones and leaves some out. This sample has 95,000 to 150,000 clones, with about 80% found just once. The V gene's germline CDR1 is SNHLY and CDR2 FYNNEI. The V and J ends lost 8 bases and 0 bases respectively, with 14 bases between them. CDR3 length equals 15 residues. The material sequenced was PBMCs. This chain joins TRBV2 and TRBJ1-5; TRBD1 might be the D (5 bases). The clonotype comes from a woman aged 40-49 years in good health and CMV-seropositive. The CDR3 nucleotides read TGTGCCAGCGGGGCACGGACGAATAGCAATCAGCCCCAGCATTTT. Its translation is CASGARTNSNQPQHF.